Sequencing of this T cell receptor (beta chain) was carried out in a study of T cells in Graves' hyperthyroidism and ophthalmopathy. With respect to this clonotype: The antigen remains unidentified.

TCR beta CDR3 sequences were amplified from RNA transcripts. TCR CDR3 underwent first-round RT-PCR with the HTBI primer set. TCRdb re-derived calls from the multiplex PCR reads in MiXCR, one entry per CDR3 protein. The repertoire holds hundreds of thousands of distinct CDR3 sequences, with 38% as singletons. Whole-study findings and limits: Before onset, by a median of around six months, the model predicted ophthalmopathy. Most expanded thyroid clonotypes above 0.001 recurred in blood.

Uncontrolled infection, other autoimmune disease, pregnancy or lactation excluded patients. Fresh peripheral blood, about 9.6 ml, yielded the PBMCs. This receptor was obtained from a man younger than 35 with Graves' hyperthyroidism. Sequencing used blood.

CDR3 region: CAISGLQGAPPYEQYF. The CDR3 region has the DNA TGTGCCATCAGTGGGCTACAGGGGGCCCCCCCCTACGAGCAGTACTTC. V usage is TRBV10-3 and J usage is TRBJ2-7; the match to TRBD1 covers 9 bases. V gave up 4 bases and J gave up 2 bases; unmatched junction bases: 9. CDR1 and CDR2 (germline): ENHRY, SYGVKD. The length of the CDR3 is 16 residues.